The 31 T cell receptor beta chains reported below all come from one sample, sequenced in a study of cytomegalovirus exposure and HLA in healthy donors. Both 60 Vbeta primers and 13 Jbeta primers went into the PCR. Libraries were prepared by immunoSEQ multiplex PCR; TCRdb keeps only in-frame clonotypes and omits some of them. The table lists 150,000 to 200,000 clones, 70% to 85% of them singletons. Sequenced sample: PBMCs. These receptors came from a man aged 40-55 years in good health and CMV-seropositive.

This clone was detected a few times. This chain joins TRBV10-1 and TRBJ2-2; D unresolved. CDR3 length: 16 residues. Germline V gene sequence: CDR1 WNHNN, CDR2 SYGVQD (reference sequence). Trimming shortened V by 2 bases and J by 1 base, and 11 bases separated the two germline ends. The CDR3 bases are TGCGCCAGCAGTGAGATTTCCAGTCTGAACACCGGGGAGCTGTTTTTT. Its protein product is CASSEISSLNTGELFF.

J is TRBJ2-7 and V is TRBV10-3; 8 nucleotides align to TRBD1. CDR1 and CDR2 from the germline V gene are ENHRY and SYGVKD. This CDR3 region has 14 residues. The junction had 4 bases not matched to a gene; V was cut back by 6 bases and J by 0 bases. The DNA of the CDR3 is TGTGCCATCAGACGGACAGGGAGCTCCTACGAGCAGTACTTC. This codes for CAIRRTGSSYEQYF.

This clone was found once. The chain recombines TRBV27 with TRBJ1-2; possible D gene TRBD1, 5 bases. Germline CDR1 MNHEY, CDR2 SMNVEV (reference sequence). The CDR3 loop spans 14 amino acids. Deletions cut 2 bases from V and 2 bases from J, with 9 bases between. The DNA of the CDR3 is TGTGCCAGCAGTTTACAGGGTCCAAACTATGGCTACACCTTC. Translated, it gives CASSLQGPNYGYTF.

The rearrangement uses TRBV4-1 and TRBJ1-4; D unresolved. There are 16 residues in the CDR3. Germline-derived CDR1 and CDR2 are MGHRA and YSYEKL. V was shortened by 0 bases and J by 4 bases, with 12 bases between the two germline ends. The CDR3 DNA follows: TGCGCCAGCAGCCAAGATCCGGGGATGGGTAATGAAAAACTGTTTTTT. Protein product: CASSQDPGMGNEKLFF.

The chain joins TRBV6-1 to TRBJ2-7, with TRBD2 identical over 11 bases. The length of the CDR3 is 15 residues. Germline loops: CDR1 MNHNS, CDR2 SASEGT. Trimming at V came to 4 bases and at J to 6 bases, leaving 8 bases not matched to a gene. CDR3 residues: CASSALAGGLGEQYF. In DNA, the CDR3 is TGTGCCAGCAGTGCCTTAGCGGGAGGGTTAGGCGAGCAGTACTTC.

The V gene is TRBV4-1, the J gene TRBJ2-7, with D unclear. Trimming left V 3 bases short and J 0 bases short, with 6 bases between. This CDR3 is 13 amino acids long. CDR1 and CDR2 from the germline V gene are MGHRA and YSYEKL. CDR3: CASSQTSSYEQYF. The CDR3 bases are TGCGCCAGCAGCCAGACAAGCTCCTACGAGCAGTACTTC.

V usage is TRBV4-1 and J usage is TRBJ1-1; 7 bases match TRBD1. Looked up from germline, CDR1 is MGHRA and CDR2 is YSYEKL. Trimming removed 0 bases from V and 3 bases from J; junction bases left unmatched: 4. The CDR3 runs to 15 residues. The chain's CDR3 is CASSQEGRGDTEAFF. Written as DNA, the CDR3 is TGCGCCAGCAGCCAAGAAGGCAGGGGGGACACTGAAGCTTTCTTT.

This clone was counted a few times. The chain carries TRBV2 and TRBJ2-1, with a possible D match to TRBD2 (5 bases). V was shortened by 7 bases and J by 0 bases, with 16 bases between the two germline ends. CDR1 SNHLY and CDR2 FYNNEI come from the germline V gene. The CDR3 covers 16 residues. The CDR3 loop is CASIPGVVISYNEQFF. Here the CDR3 DNA reads TGTGCCAGCATCCCCGGGGTGGTTATCTCCTACAATGAGCAGTTCTTC.

The J gene is TRBJ1-2, the V gene TRBV4-2, with a tentative D call TRBD1 (5 bases). V was shortened by 0 bases and J by 2 bases, with 10 bases between the two germline ends. Germline CDR1 and CDR2: LGHNA and YNFKEQ. This CDR3 has 15 amino acids. CDR3 in amino acids: CASSQDQGWNYGYTF. The CDR3 bases are TGTGCCAGCAGCCAAGATCAGGGTTGGAACTATGGCTACACCTTC.

J is TRBJ2-1 and V is TRBV19, with TRBD2 matching 13 bases. Unmatched junction bases numbered 8, after V lost 7 bases and J lost 5 bases. Germline V gene lookup returns CDR1 LNHDA and CDR2 SQIVND (reference sequence). This CDR3 is built from 16 residues. CDR3 DNA sequence: TGTGCCAGTACCCGGACTAGCGGGAGTAGTAACAATGAGCAGTTCTTC. It is translated as CASTRTSGSSNNEQFF.

V usage is TRBV9 and J usage is TRBJ2-5; 14 positions match TRBD2. Looked up from germline, CDR1 is SGDLS and CDR2 is YYNGEE. The CDR3 contains 16 residues. The J segment lost 5 bases and the V segment lost 2 bases, leaving 5 bases of the junction unmatched. As DNA, the CDR3 is TGTGCCAGCAGCGTGACTAGCGGGGGGGCCCGGGAGACCCAGTACTTC. It is translated as CASSVTSGGARETQYF.

The chain links TRBV28 to TRBJ2-7; 10 bases agree with TRBD2. The CDR3 is 14 residues long. Germline V gene data show CDR1 as MDHEN and CDR2 as SYDVKM. J was trimmed by 7 bases and V by 5 bases; bases with no gene match: 8. The CDR3 nucleotides are TGTGCCAGCAGTATCAGCGGGAGGGGAGTAGAGCAGTACTTC. It yields the protein CASSISGRGVEQYF.

This chain connects TRBV29-1 to TRBJ2-7, with a tentative D call TRBD1 (6 bases). Germline CDR1 is SQVTM and CDR2 is ANQGSEA. The germline V and J ends were trimmed by 3 bases and 1 base, with 7 bases remaining between them. This CDR3 has 12 amino acids. DNA for the CDR3: TGCAGCGTTGAGGGGGCTTCCTACGAGCAGTACTTC. Translating it yields CSVEGASYEQYF.

This chain links TRBV18 with TRBJ2-7, with 8 bases identical to TRBD2. The CDR3 covers 17 residues. The V gene end was trimmed by 3 bases and the J gene end by 1 base; junction bases not matched to a gene: 11. CDR1 and CDR2 (germline): KGHSH, LQKENI. CDR3 sequence reads: CASSPSGGEYISYEQYF. The CDR3, as DNA: TGTGCCAGCTCACCCTCGGGGGGGGAGTACATTTCCTACGAGCAGTACTTC.

This clone was counted between two and nine times. This sequence joins TRBV2 and TRBJ1-2; 8 nucleotides agree with TRBD1. Germline V CDR1 and CDR2: SNHLY, FYNNEI. CDR3 length: 14 residues. The J segment lost 5 bases and the V segment lost 7 bases, leaving 9 bases of the junction unmatched. The CDR3 sequence: CASMSGQGDYGYTF. The CDR3 nucleotides read TGTGCCAGCATGTCCGGACAGGGCGATTATGGCTACACCTTC.

This chain joins TRBV7-3 and TRBJ2-1; D is perhaps TRBD2 (6 bases). In germline, CDR1 is SGHTA, CDR2 FQGTGA. The CDR3 has 15 amino acids. Trimming removed 3 bases at V and 1 base at J, with 10 bases between. Written as DNA, the CDR3 is TGTGCCAGCAGCTTCTCGCGGGAATCCTACAATGAGCAGTTCTTC. The encoded protein is CASSFSRESYNEQFF.

The table lists this clone with a count of one. J is TRBJ2-3 and V is TRBV4-1, with 12 bases fitting TRBD2. V was pared by 2 bases and J by 4 bases, with 10 bases of the junction left unmatched. The CDR3 has 18 residues. Germline lookup yields CDR1 MGHRA and CDR2 YSYEKL. CDR3 sequence: CASSQLGLAGGFADTQYF. Here the CDR3 DNA reads TGCGCCAGCAGCCAATTGGGACTAGCGGGTGGATTCGCAGATACGCAGTATTTT.

V is TRBV5-4 and J is TRBJ1-1, with a tentative D call TRBD1 (5 bases). Germline CDR1 is SGHNT and CDR2 is YYREEE (reference sequence). This CDR3 has 13 residues. The V end lost 5 bases, the J end lost 1 base, and 9 bases lay between the germline ends. This CDR3 is CASSRGQNTEAFF. The CDR3 nucleotides are TGTGCCAGCAGTCGCGGACAGAACACTGAAGCTTTCTTT.

This sequence joins TRBV27 and TRBJ2-3; TRBD1 might be the D (6 bases). Trimming cost V 5 bases and J 3 bases, with 12 bases left between them. Germline V gives CDR1 MNHEY, CDR2 SMNVEV (reference sequence). The CDR3 loop spans 14 amino acids. CDR3 DNA sequence: TGTGCCAGCAGTATACAGGGCCTTACAGATACGCAGTATTTT. This codes for CASSIQGLTDTQYF.

V gene TRBV10-3 combines with J gene TRBJ1-6; D remains ambiguous. Germline CDR1 is ENHRY and CDR2 is SYGVKD. Trimming removed 8 bases at V and 8 bases at J, with 19 bases between. The CDR3 contains 15 residues. DNA for the CDR3: TGTGCCATCGGTACAGATGCCTCGTTGTATTCACCCCTCCACTTT. It yields the protein CAIGTDASLYSPLHF.

The chain recombines TRBV6-5 with TRBJ1-2; 7 positions match TRBD1. Germline V lookup: CDR1 MNHEY, CDR2 SVGAGI. The CDR3 sequence is 12 residues long. Losses at the gene ends were 7 bases for V and 7 bases for J; bases not matched to a gene: 6. The CDR3 DNA is TGTGCCAGCAACGACAGGGTGGGTGGCTACACCTTC. Residues: CASNDRVGGYTF.

V and J are TRBV7-2 and TRBJ1-6; no clear D. Trimming removed 5 bases at V and 10 bases at J, with 15 bases between. The CDR3 runs to 14 residues. Per the germline V gene, CDR1 is SGHTA and CDR2 is FQGNSA. The CDR3 DNA follows: TGTGCCAGCAGCCACCCCTCGGTGTCATCACCCCTCCACTTT. Translating it yields CASSHPSVSSPLHF.

The rearrangement uses TRBV7-7 and TRBJ2-3; TRBD2 agrees at 10 bases. This CDR3 is built from 16 residues. The germline V gene has CDR1 SSHAT and CDR2 FNYEAQ (reference sequence). V was pared by 5 bases and J by 5 bases, with 10 bases of the junction left unmatched. The CDR3 is CASSQREGLNQDTQYF. The CDR3 DNA follows: TGTGCCAGCAGCCAGCGGGAGGGCCTCAATCAAGATACGCAGTATTTT.

The rearrangement joins TRBV18 to TRBJ2-7; no clear D gene. V lost 3 bases, J lost 3 bases, and 15 bases lay in between. Germline CDR1 reads KGHSH; CDR2 reads LQKENI. The CDR3 length is 15 residues. The DNA for the CDR3 is TGTGCCAGCTCACCTGATTTTACGTCAGGCTACGAGCAGTACTTC. Translating it yields CASSPDFTSGYEQYF. Together with reference TRBV18 and TRBJ2-7, the CDR3 gives the full variable domain: NAGVMQNPRHLVRRRGQEARLRCSPMKGHSHVYWYRQLPEEGLKFMVYLQKENIIDESGMPKERFSAEFPKEGPSILRIQQVVRGDSAAYFCASSPDFTSGYEQYFGPGTRLTVT.

This sequence joins TRBV6-5 and TRBJ1-5; perhaps TRBD1 as D (5 bases). Trimming took 7 bases from V and 3 from J, leaving 10 bases between them. The germline gives CDR1 MNHEY, CDR2 SVGAGI. The CDR3 has 13 amino acids. The CDR3 nucleotides are TGTGCCAGCAACGACAGCCCCAATCAGCCCCAGCATTTT. Protein: CASNDSPNQPQHF.

This chain connects TRBV29-1 to TRBJ2-7; 9 bases are shared with TRBD2. This CDR3 spans 13 amino acids. Trimming took 7 bases from V and 4 from J; bases not matched to a gene: 8. CDR1 and CDR2 from the germline V gene are SQVTM and ANQGSEA. The chain's CDR3 is CSAKRGAEYEQYF. DNA for the CDR3: TGCAGCGCCAAGCGGGGGGCGGAGTACGAGCAGTACTTC.

V gene TRBV6-6 combines with J gene TRBJ2-7, with D possibly matching TRBD1 (6 bases). CDR1 and CDR2 from the germline V gene are MNHNY and SVGAGI (reference sequence). The CDR3 runs to 13 residues. The V end was cut by 7 bases, the J end by 4 bases, with 14 bases between. CDR3 protein: CASTPGGSYEQYF. The DNA for the CDR3 is TGTGCCAGCACCCCTGGGGGCTCGTACGAGCAGTACTTC.

The chain uses TRBV6-1 and TRBJ2-7; 10 bases map to TRBD1. The V segment lost 6 bases and the J segment 5 bases; nucleotides outside the gene matches: 4. The CDR3 loop spans 13 amino acids. Looked up from germline, CDR1 is MNHNS and CDR2 is SASEGT. CDR3 nucleotide sequence: TGTGCCAGCAGGGACAGGGGGTTTGACGAGCAGTACTTC. Its protein product is CASRDRGFDEQYF.

The V gene is TRBV7-9, the J gene TRBJ2-7, with D tentatively TRBD2 (6 bases). V lost 4 bases and J lost 6, with 16 bases in between. CDR3 length: 14 amino acids. In germline, CDR1 is SEHNR, CDR2 FQNEAQ (reference sequence). The chain's CDR3 is CASSYGLSSAEQYF. The CDR3 DNA is TGTGCCAGCAGCTACGGACTATCCTCGGCCGAGCAGTACTTC.

This clone is a singleton in its sample. V and J are TRBV11-2 and TRBJ2-1, with TRBD1 identical over 8 bases. With V trimmed by 5 bases and J by 3 bases, 9 bases remained unmatched. Germline-derived CDR1 and CDR2 are SGHAT and FQNNGV. The length of the CDR3 is 16 residues. The CDR3 reads CASSPRGTGFYNEQFF. The CDR3, as DNA: TGTGCCAGCAGCCCCCGTGGGACAGGCTTCTACAATGAGCAGTTCTTC.

The chain links TRBV28 to TRBJ2-4; 8 bases are shared with TRBD2. This CDR3 has 15 residues. Germline assignment: CDR1 MDHEN and CDR2 SYDVKM. The ends lost 6 bases at V and 0 bases at J; junction bases unmatched: 4. CDR3 sequence (DNA): TGTGCCAGCAGCACACGGGGGGGAGCCAAAAACATTCAGTACTTC. This gives the protein CASSTRGGAKNIQYF.